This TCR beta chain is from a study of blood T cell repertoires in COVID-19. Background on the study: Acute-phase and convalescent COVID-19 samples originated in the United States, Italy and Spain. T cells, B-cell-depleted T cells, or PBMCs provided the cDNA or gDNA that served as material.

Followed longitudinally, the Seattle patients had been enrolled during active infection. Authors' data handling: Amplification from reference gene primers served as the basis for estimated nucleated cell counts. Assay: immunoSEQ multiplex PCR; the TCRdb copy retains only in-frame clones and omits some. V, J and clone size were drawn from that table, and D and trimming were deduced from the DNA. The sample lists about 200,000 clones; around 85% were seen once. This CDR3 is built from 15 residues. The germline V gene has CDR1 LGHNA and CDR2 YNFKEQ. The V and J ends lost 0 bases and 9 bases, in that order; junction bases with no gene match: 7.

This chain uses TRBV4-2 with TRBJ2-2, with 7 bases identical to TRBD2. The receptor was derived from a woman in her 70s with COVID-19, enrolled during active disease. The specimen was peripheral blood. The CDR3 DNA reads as TGTGCCAGCAGCCAAGATGGGGGGGAGTCACGGGAGCTGTTTTTT. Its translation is CASSQDGGESRELFF.